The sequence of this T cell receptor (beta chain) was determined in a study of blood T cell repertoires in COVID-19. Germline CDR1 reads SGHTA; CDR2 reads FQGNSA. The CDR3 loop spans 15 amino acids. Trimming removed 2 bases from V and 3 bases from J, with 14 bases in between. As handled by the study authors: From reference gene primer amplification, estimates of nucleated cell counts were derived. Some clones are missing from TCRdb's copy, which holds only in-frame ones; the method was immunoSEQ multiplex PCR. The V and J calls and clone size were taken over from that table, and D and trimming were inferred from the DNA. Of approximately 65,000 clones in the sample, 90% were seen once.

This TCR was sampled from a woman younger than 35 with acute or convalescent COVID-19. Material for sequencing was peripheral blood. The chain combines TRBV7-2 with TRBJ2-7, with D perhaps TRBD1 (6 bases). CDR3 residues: CASSLRDGTNYEQYF. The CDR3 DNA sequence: TGTGCCAGCAGCTTAAGAGACGGGACAAACTACGAGCAGTACTTC.